Included here is one T cell receptor beta chain sequence, with context. Antigen unknown. This sample stems from a study of shared clonotypes between healthy human individuals. Study-wide results and caveats: As a rule, naive subsets had a larger estimated richness than memory subsets.

The method was immunoSEQ multiplex PCR; TCRdb's version includes in-frame clones alone and lacks a portion of them. The table shows approximately 2.3 million clones, with 85% to 95% occurring only once. This CDR3 is 21 amino acids long. The J segment lost 0 bases and the V segment lost 2 bases, leaving 19 bases of the junction unmatched. Germline V gene data show CDR1 as MNHEY and CDR2 as SMNVEV (reference sequence). J is TRBJ2-4 and V is TRBV27; TRBD2 aligns across 7 bases. The sample consisted of naive CD4+ T cells from PBMCs. The subset was: CD45RA+ positively selected. This clonotype originated in a man between 18 and 29 years old in good health. Some clones in this sample may be carry-over from other donors' samples. CDR3 protein: CASSLRSSGRGLLLAKNIQYF. DNA of the CDR3: TGTGCCAGCAGTTTACGGTCTTCCGGAAGGGGACTACTACTAGCCAAAAACATTCAGTACTTC.